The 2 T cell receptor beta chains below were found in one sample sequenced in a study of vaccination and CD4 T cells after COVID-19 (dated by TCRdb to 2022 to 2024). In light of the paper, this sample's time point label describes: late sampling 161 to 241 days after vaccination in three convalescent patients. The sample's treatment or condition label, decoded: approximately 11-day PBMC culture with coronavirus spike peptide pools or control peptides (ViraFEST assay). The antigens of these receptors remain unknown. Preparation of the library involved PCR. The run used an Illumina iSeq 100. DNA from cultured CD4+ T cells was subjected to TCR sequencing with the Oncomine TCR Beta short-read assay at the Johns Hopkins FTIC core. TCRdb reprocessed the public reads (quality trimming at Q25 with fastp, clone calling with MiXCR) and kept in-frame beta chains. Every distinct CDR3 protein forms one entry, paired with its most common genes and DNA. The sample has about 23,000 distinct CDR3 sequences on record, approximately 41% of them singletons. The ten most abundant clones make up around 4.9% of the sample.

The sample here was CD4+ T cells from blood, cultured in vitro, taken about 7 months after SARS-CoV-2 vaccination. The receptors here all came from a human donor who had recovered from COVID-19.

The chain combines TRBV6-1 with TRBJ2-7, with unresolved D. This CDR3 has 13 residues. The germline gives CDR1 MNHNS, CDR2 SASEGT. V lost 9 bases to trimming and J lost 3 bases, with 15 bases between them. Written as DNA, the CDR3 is TGTGCCAGTCAAACAAGCGAGCTCTACGAGCAGTACTTC. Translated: CASQTSELYEQYF.

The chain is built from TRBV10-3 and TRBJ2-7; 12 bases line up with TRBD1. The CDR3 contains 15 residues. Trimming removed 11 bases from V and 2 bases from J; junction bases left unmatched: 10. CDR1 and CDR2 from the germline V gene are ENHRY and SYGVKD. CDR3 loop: CAAAGGQGAPYEQYF. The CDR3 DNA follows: TGTGCCGCCGCCGGGGGACAGGGGGCTCCCTACGAGCAGTACTTC.